This is a list of T cell receptor beta chains from one sample in a study of tumor-infiltrating lymphocytes in primary liver carcinoma. One entry per CDR3 protein, called by TCRdb with MiXCR from the multiplex PCR reads. There are roughly 24,000 distinct CDR3 sequences in the sample; 70% to 80% occur only once, and under 35% lies in the top ten. Sample: liver tumor tissue from sampling region 5. The receptors derive from a woman in her twenties or thirties with primary liver carcinoma and hepatitis B virus infection. CDR3s include the opening cysteine and the closing phenylalanine or tryptophan. The order of the fields is V gene, CDR3 protein.

TRBV4-1,CTSSQLGMVAEDSDTQCF
TRBV30,CVRGTLTYNEQFF
TRBV7-9,CATSSGSLYSEQFF
TRBV12-5,CASGLAQGISYEQYF
TRBV4-1,CTSSQDPGATGEPFF
TRBV30,CAWSMGLASGVQFF
TRBV13,CASNLMASGSYEQYF
TRBV12-3/TRBV12-4,CVSSSRGAQETQYF
TRBV7-9,CASSYGLAGSCEQYF
TRBV11-3,CASSSGLVGAEQFF
TRBV11-2,CASSLAGLTNIGELFF
TRBV12-3/TRBV12-4,CASSPRASGSYGELSF
TRBV4-3,CASSQDTSASSRFF
TRBV25-1,CASSESGEGEMGPRSDTQYF
TRBV10-3,CNISESVSGNTICF
TRBV7-3,CASSLTGGTNNEQYF
TRBV10-2,CASSESKASTEALF
TRBV6-5,CASSYVGTSGTDEQFF
TRBV5-5,CASSTTYQQVSYEQYF
TRBV4-3,CASSVLAGGPRSNSGELFF
TRBV11-3,CAGSYGLAGAEQFF
TRBV11-1,CASGSGSGRDTDTQYF
TRBV2,CASSLLVTYTQYF
TRBV4-3,CAGSQGAGTLTGELFF
TRBV11-2,CASSLDPAGTYEQYF
TRBV4-3,CASNQAVTGGHISYERYF
TRBV21-1,CASSKFLARDNEQFF
TRBV7-8,CASSLVKPGLRTSETYEQYF
TRBV6-7,CASSYSLAEAPARAKNIQYF